The next 29 T cell receptor beta chains were all read from a single sample in a study of T cells in tuberculosis. Time point in this sample: new active TB diagnosis, blood taken before or within 7 days of starting treatment. Data came from immunoSEQ multiplex PCR; TCRdb stores just in-frame clones and leaves some out. The sample lists around 40,000 clones; approximately 94% were seen once. The material was PBMCs, obtained at tuberculosis diagnosis. The receptors come from an adult with tuberculosis.

The chain combines TRBV10-3 with TRBJ2-6; tentatively, D is TRBD1 (5 bases). V lost 2 bases to trimming and J lost 4 bases, with 27 bases between them. CDR1 ENHRY and CDR2 SYGVKD come from the germline V gene. This CDR3 has 21 residues. The CDR3 bases are TGTGCCATCAGTGAGGTGAGGTATTCGGTGGCAGGGTCGACAGGGGCCAACGTCCTGACTTTC. Translation: CAISEVRYSVAGSTGANVLTF.

This clone was observed a few times. V is TRBV6-1 and J is TRBJ2-7; 9 bases map to TRBD1. J gave up 3 bases and V 11 bases, and 11 bases lay outside the gene matches. CDR1 MNHNS and CDR2 SASEGT come from the germline V gene. The CDR3 extends over 14 amino acids. CDR3 sequence: CAGAPGQGIYEQYF. The CDR3 DNA sequence: TGTGCCGGGGCCCCGGGACAGGGAATCTACGAGCAGTACTTC.

This chain uses TRBV19 with TRBJ2-1; D gene ambiguous. Looked up from germline, CDR1 is LNHDA and CDR2 is SQIVND (reference sequence). The CDR3 runs 14 residues. V lost 1 base and J lost 6, with 10 bases in between. This CDR3 is CASSIALYRNEQFF. The CDR3 DNA follows: TGTGCCAGTAGTATAGCCCTTTATCGCAATGAGCAGTTCTTC.

This chain links TRBV27 with TRBJ1-6, with 7 bases aligning to TRBD1. The length of the CDR3 is 17 residues. Germline CDR1 and CDR2: MNHEY and SMNVEV (reference sequence). V lost 2 bases and J lost 3; bases outside the gene matches: 7. In DNA form, the CDR3 reads TGTGCCAGCAGTTTAGAGGGGGCGCAAGGCTATAATTCACCCCTCCACTTT. Protein sequence: CASSLEGAQGYNSPLHF.

This clone has just one count. J is TRBJ2-3 and V is TRBV7-3; D might be TRBD1 (5 bases). Deletions cut 0 bases from V and 1 base from J, with 8 bases between. The CDR3 runs to 15 residues. Germline-derived CDR1 and CDR2 are SGHTA and FQGTGA. CDR3 sequence (DNA): TGTGCCAGCAGCTTAACAGGGGTGGGCACAGATACGCAGTATTTT. It is translated as CASSLTGVGTDTQYF.

The J gene is TRBJ2-3, the V gene TRBV7-2, with D maybe TRBD2 (6 bases). The CDR3 covers 14 residues. In germline, CDR1 is SGHTA, CDR2 FQGNSA. V lost 0 bases and J 4 bases, leaving 8 bases between the germline ends. CDR3 sequence reads: CASSLAGGSDTQYF. DNA for the CDR3: TGTGCCAGCAGCTTAGCGGGGGGATCAGATACGCAGTATTTT.

The chain recombines TRBV10-2 with TRBJ1-5; 9 nucleotides match TRBD1. CDR1 is WSHSY, CDR2 SAAADI, per germline. This CDR3 has 14 amino acids. V shed 7 bases and J 6 bases; nucleotides not matched to a gene: 7. As DNA, the CDR3 is TGCGCCAGCAAGGGGACAGGGATGGGTCAGCCCCAGCATTTT. It encodes CASKGTGMGQPQHF.

J is TRBJ2-7 and V is TRBV15; 7 bases align to TRBD1. This CDR3 has 15 amino acids. CDR1 is LNHNV and CDR2 is YYDKDF in the germline V gene (reference sequence). The V segment lost 0 bases and the J segment 7 bases; nucleotides outside the gene matches: 9. Here the CDR3 reads CATSRDDRAVREQYF. CDR3 coding DNA: TGTGCCACCAGCAGAGATGACAGGGCCGTGCGGGAGCAGTACTTC.

The V call is TRBV2, the J call TRBJ2-7, with 12 bases identical to TRBD1. This CDR3 comprises 15 residues. CDR1 SNHLY and CDR2 FYNNEI come from the germline V gene. V gave up 6 bases and J gave up 6 bases; unmatched junction bases: 9. This CDR3 reads CASRGTGGAIIEQYF. The CDR3 nucleotides read TGTGCCAGCAGAGGGACAGGGGGCGCCATTATCGAGCAGTACTTC.

J is TRBJ1-1 and V is TRBV7-2, with 7 bases fitting TRBD1. The junction had 1 base not matched to a gene; V was cut back by 3 bases and J by 3 bases. Germline V gene lookup returns CDR1 SGHTA and CDR2 FQGNSA. The CDR3 extends over 13 amino acids. CDR3 protein: CASSFGTDTEAFF. In nucleotides, the CDR3 is TGTGCCAGCAGCTTCGGGACAGACACTGAAGCTTTCTTT.

The chain has TRBV9 and TRBJ1-2; 10 bases fit TRBD1. V was clipped by 3 bases and J by 2 bases; unmatched bases: 10. The CDR3 consists of 17 residues. The germline V gene has CDR1 SGDLS and CDR2 YYNGEE. In nucleotides, the CDR3 is TGTGCCAGCAGCGCCAGACAGGGGGCAGGTGGAAACTATGGCTACACCTTC. It encodes CASSARQGAGGNYGYTF.

This rearrangement joins TRBV6-1 to TRBJ1-1, with D uncertain. CDR1 is MNHNS and CDR2 is SASEGT in the germline V gene. The CDR3 is 15 amino acids. The V and J ends lost 4 bases and 0 bases respectively, with 12 bases between them. The CDR3 coding sequence is TGTGCCAGCAGTGGATTGGGCAGATTGAACACTGAAGCTTTCTTT. It encodes CASSGLGRLNTEAFF.

The rearrangement uses TRBV7-2 and TRBJ2-5, with TRBD2 matching over 14 bases. CDR1 and CDR2 from the germline V gene are SGHTA and FQGNSA. The CDR3 length is 16 residues. J gave up 3 bases and V 5 bases, and 5 bases lay outside the gene matches. In nucleotides, the CDR3 is TGTGCCAGCAGCACCGGACTAGCGGGGGGAAAAGAGACCCAGTACTTC. Amino acids: CASSTGLAGGKETQYF. Filled out from reference TRBV7-2 and TRBJ2-5, the complete variable domain reads GAGVSQSPSNKVTEKGKDVELRCDPISGHTALYWYRQSLGQGLEFLIYFQGNSAPDKSGLPSDRFSAERTGGSVSTLTIQRTQQEDSAVYLCASSTGLAGGKETQYFGPGTRLLVL.

CDR3 DNA: TGTGCCAGCAGCCCGACCGAGGGCGAGACCCAGTACTTC. Its protein product is CASSPTEGETQYF. The J gene is TRBJ2-5, the V gene TRBV5-4, with D perhaps matching TRBD2 (5 bases). Trimming took off 4 bases at V and 5 bases at J, with 12 bases between the two ends. CDR1 is SGHNT and CDR2 is YYREEE in the germline V gene (reference sequence). The CDR3 contains 13 residues.

The V call is TRBV30, the J call TRBJ1-2; no clear D. Germline CDR1 is GTSNPN and CDR2 is SVGIG (reference sequence). V lost 2 bases to trimming and J lost 7 bases, with 14 bases between them. The length of the CDR3 is 13 residues. In nucleotides, the CDR3 is TGTGCCTGGAGTAGCGGTATTCCCCCTGGCTACACCTTC. It codes for CAWSSGIPPGYTF.

The rearrangement uses TRBV4-2 and TRBJ2-1, with 8 bases lining up with TRBD2. The CDR3 extends over 18 amino acids. Germline V gives CDR1 LGHNA, CDR2 YNFKEQ. Germline trimming cut 3 bases from V and 6 bases from J; bases unmatched to any gene: 16. CDR3 loop: CASSHINAGGPGRNEQFF. The CDR3 DNA reads TGTGCCAGCAGCCATATAAACGCGGGGGGCCCAGGTCGCAATGAGCAGTTCTTC.

This chain uses TRBV19 with TRBJ2-3, with D perhaps matching TRBD2 (7 bases). V was shortened by 5 bases and J by 4 bases, with 13 bases between the two germline ends. Germline-derived CDR1 and CDR2 are LNHDA and SQIVND (reference sequence). The CDR3 has 14 amino acids. In nucleotides, the CDR3 is TGTGCCAGTAGTGGAGAGGGGGGGCCAGATACGCAGTATTTT. Its protein product is CASSGEGGPDTQYF. Drawing the rest from reference TRBV19 and TRBJ2-3, the complete variable domain is DGGITQSPKYLFRKEGQNVTLSCEQNLNHDAMYWYRQDPGQGLRLIYYSQIVNDFQKGDIAEGYSVSREKKESFPLTVTSAQKNPTAFYLCASSGEGGPDTQYFGPGTRLTVL.

The chain employs TRBV11-3 and TRBJ2-7, with 8 bases identical to TRBD2. This CDR3 has 15 amino acids. CDR1 is SGHNT, CDR2 YENEEA, per germline. Unmatched junction bases numbered 4, after V lost 1 base and J lost 2 bases. The CDR3: CASSLVQRGTYEQYF. The CDR3 coding sequence is TGTGCCAGCAGCTTAGTCCAGCGGGGGACCTACGAGCAGTACTTC.

The V gene is TRBV27, the J gene TRBJ2-1; 8 bases agree with TRBD1. CDR1 is MNHEY and CDR2 is SMNVEV in the germline V gene (reference sequence). After removal of 6 bases from V and 14 bases from J, the junction contained 9 bases not matched to a gene. The CDR3 loop spans 12 amino acids. The CDR3 protein is CASSSRTGFEFF. As DNA, the CDR3 is TGTGCCAGCAGCAGTCGGACAGGGTTTGAGTTCTTC.

This chain joins TRBV7-9 and TRBJ2-3, with 8 positions matching TRBD1. Losses at the gene ends were 5 bases for V and 1 base for J; bases not matched to a gene: 8. Germline V gene data show CDR1 as SEHNR and CDR2 as FQNEAQ (reference sequence). This CDR3 region has 16 residues. Here the CDR3 reads CASSAGQGTGTDTQYF. The CDR3 DNA follows: TGTGCCAGCAGCGCCGGACAGGGTACGGGCACAGATACGCAGTATTTT. Complete variable domain (other parts from reference TRBV7-9 and TRBJ2-3): DTGVSQNPRHKITKRGQNVTFRCDPISEHNRLYWYRQTLGQGPEFLTYFQNEAQLEKSRLLSDRFSAERPKGSFSTLEIQRTEQGDSAMYLCASSAGQGTGTDTQYFGPGTRLTVL.

This clone was detected once. V gene TRBV9 combines with J gene TRBJ1-3; D gene uncertain. The germline gives CDR1 SGDLS, CDR2 YYNGEE. Trimming took 2 bases from V and 0 from J, leaving 18 bases between them. The CDR3 consists of 18 residues. The chain's CDR3 is CASSVGPSRGLSGNTIYF. The CDR3 DNA is TGTGCCAGCAGCGTGGGCCCCAGCCGAGGGCTCTCTGGAAACACCATATATTTT.

The rearrangement links TRBV30 to TRBJ2-5; D is possibly TRBD2 (5 bases). Trimming stripped 6 bases from V and 5 bases from J, with 22 bases between. The germline gives CDR1 GTSNPN, CDR2 SVGIG (reference sequence). This CDR3 has 15 amino acids. The CDR3 DNA is TGTGCCTGCCTTACTCGGCGGACTCCGGGGGAGACCCAGTACTTC. Translation gives CACLTRRTPGETQYF.

The V gene is TRBV19, the J gene TRBJ1-1; no reliable D call. V was trimmed by 1 base and J by 7 bases, leaving 7 bases between them. Germline CDR1 is LNHDA and CDR2 is SQIVND (reference sequence). The CDR3 totals 12 residues. The CDR3 spells CASSIGLLEAFF. CDR3 nucleotides: TGTGCCAGTAGTATAGGACTGCTTGAAGCTTTCTTT.

This clone was observed once. The genes are TRBV19 and TRBJ1-4, with TRBD1 matching over 10 bases. Looked up from germline, CDR1 is LNHDA and CDR2 is SQIVND (reference sequence). The CDR3 contains 14 residues. V was clipped by 4 bases and J by 7 bases; unmatched bases: 3. CDR3 DNA sequence: TGTGCCAGTAGTAAAGGGACAGGGGCTGAAAAACTGTTTTTT. This gives the protein CASSKGTGAEKLFF.

The V call is TRBV29-1, the J call TRBJ2-5; TRBD1 matches 7 bases. Germline V gene sequence: CDR1 SQVTM, CDR2 ANQGSEA. After removal of 7 bases from V and 5 bases from J, the junction contained 7 bases not matched to a gene. The CDR3 extends over 12 amino acids. CDR3 residues: CSAHRGSETQYF. In nucleotides, the CDR3 is TGCAGCGCCCACAGGGGATCGGAGACCCAGTACTTC.

The CDR3 protein is CASSGGAPGGYLSSLLHF. The CDR3 DNA reads as TGTGCCAGCAGCGGCGGAGCTCCAGGGGGCTATTTGAGTTCGCTCCTCCACTTT. The chain has TRBV9 and TRBJ1-6; 8 bases fit TRBD1. Germline CDR1 is SGDLS and CDR2 is YYNGEE. CDR3 size: 18 residues. Losses at the gene ends were 3 bases for V and 15 bases for J; bases not matched to a gene: 23. The variable domain in full, with the rest retrieved from reference TRBV9 and TRBJ1-6, is DSGVTQTPKHLITATGQRVTLRCSPRSGDLSVYWYQQSLDQGLQFLIQYYNGEERAKGNILERFSAQQFPDLHSELNLSSLELGDSALYFCASSGGAPGGYLSSLLHFGNGTRLTVT.

CDR3 sequence (DNA): TGTGCCAGCAGCTTAGTCGCCAGGCCATTTGAGTGGCCCCAGCATTTT. Encoded protein: CASSLVARPFEWPQHF. This chain uses TRBV7-2 with TRBJ1-5; D call uncertain. Germline-derived CDR1 and CDR2 are SGHTA and FQGNSA. The CDR3 is 16 amino acids. Trimming left V 1 base short and J 9 bases short, with 19 bases between.

This chain joins TRBV5-1 and TRBJ2-3; D not resolved. Trimming took off 0 bases at V and 0 bases at J, with 5 bases between the two ends. This CDR3 has 14 residues. The germline V gene encodes CDR1 SGHRS and CDR2 YFSETQ. CDR3 in amino acids: CASSLGRSTDTQYF. CDR3 bases: TGCGCCAGCAGCTTGGGCAGGAGCACAGATACGCAGTATTTT.

J is TRBJ1-2 and V is TRBV5-1; 7 bases map to TRBD1. The junction had 6 bases not matched to a gene; V was cut back by 3 bases and J by 7 bases. The germline gives CDR1 SGHRS, CDR2 YFSETQ. The CDR3 contains 13 residues. The CDR3 region has the DNA TGCGCCAGCAGCTCGGGACAGTTTTCTGGCTACACCTTC. As protein: CASSSGQFSGYTF.